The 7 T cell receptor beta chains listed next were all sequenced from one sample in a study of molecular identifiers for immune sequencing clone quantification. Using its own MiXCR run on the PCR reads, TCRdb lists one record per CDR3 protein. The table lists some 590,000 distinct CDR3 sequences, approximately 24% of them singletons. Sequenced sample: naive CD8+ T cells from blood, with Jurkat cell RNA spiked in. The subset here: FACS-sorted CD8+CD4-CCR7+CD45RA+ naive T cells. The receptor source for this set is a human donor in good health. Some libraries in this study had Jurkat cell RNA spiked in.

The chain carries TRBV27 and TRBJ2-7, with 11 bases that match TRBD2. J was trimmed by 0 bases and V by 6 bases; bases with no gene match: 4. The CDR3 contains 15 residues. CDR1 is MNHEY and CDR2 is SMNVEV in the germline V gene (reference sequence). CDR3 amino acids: CASRVAGGRSYEQYF. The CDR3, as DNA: TGTGCCAGCAGGGTAGCGGGAGGGCGCTCCTACGAGCAGTACTTC.

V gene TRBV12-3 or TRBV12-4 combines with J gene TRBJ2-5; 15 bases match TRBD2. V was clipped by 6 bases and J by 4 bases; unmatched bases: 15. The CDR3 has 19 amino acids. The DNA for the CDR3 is TGTGCCAGCAGCCCTCTTTCGTCCGGGACTAGCGGGGGGCGAGAGACCCAGTACTTC. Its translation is CASSPLSSGTSGGRETQYF.

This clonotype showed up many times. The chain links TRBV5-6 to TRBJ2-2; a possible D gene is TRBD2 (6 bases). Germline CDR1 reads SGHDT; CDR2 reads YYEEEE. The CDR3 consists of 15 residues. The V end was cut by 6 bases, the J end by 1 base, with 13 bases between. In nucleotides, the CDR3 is TGTGCCAGCACCTACTTAGCGGAGAACACCGGGGAGCTGTTTTTT. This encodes CASTYLAENTGELFF.

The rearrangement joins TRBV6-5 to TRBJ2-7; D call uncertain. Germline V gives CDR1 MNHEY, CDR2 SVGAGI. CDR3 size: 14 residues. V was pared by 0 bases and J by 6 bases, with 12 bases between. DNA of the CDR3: TGTGCCAGCAGTTACTCTGGCCACCTCGGCGAGCAGTACTTC. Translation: CASSYSGHLGEQYF.

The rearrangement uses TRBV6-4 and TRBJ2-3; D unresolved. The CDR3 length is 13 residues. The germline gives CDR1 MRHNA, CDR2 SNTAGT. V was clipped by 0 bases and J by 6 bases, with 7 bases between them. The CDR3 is CASSDSSSDTQYF. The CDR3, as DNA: TGTGCCAGCAGTGACTCCTCTTCCGATACGCAGTATTTT.

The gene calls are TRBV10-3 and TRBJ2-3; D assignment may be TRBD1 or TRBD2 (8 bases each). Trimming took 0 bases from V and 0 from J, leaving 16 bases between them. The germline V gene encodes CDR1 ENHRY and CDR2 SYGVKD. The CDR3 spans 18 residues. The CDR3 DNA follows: TGTGCCATCAGTGAGTCGATTAGCGGGACAGGAAGCACAGATACGCAGTATTTT. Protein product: CAISESISGTGSTDTQYF.

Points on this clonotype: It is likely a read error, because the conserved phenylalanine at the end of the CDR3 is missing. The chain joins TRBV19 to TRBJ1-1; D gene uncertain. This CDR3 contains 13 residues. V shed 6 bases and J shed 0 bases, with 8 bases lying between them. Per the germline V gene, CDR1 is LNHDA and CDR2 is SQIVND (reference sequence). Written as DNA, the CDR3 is TGTGCCAGTAGCATTAATGTGAACACTGAAGCTTTCCTT. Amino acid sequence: CASSINVNTEAFL.